The rows below give T cell receptor beta chains drawn from one sample of a study of cytomegalovirus exposure and HLA in healthy donors. Sequencing used immunoSEQ multiplex PCR; TCRdb keeps in-frame clones, though not all of them. The data hold roughly 150,000 clones, with roughly 96% observed a single time. Sequencing was carried out using PBMCs. These receptors were obtained from a woman in her late teens or twenties in good health and CMV-seronegative. The CDR3 runs from the conserved cysteine through the conserved F or W. A D gene is named only where the DNA matches it firmly. The size field is filled for only some rows; it gives once, few, many or a size class.

J: TRBJ2-2; D: TRBD1; size: .; V: TRBV4-2; DNA: TGTGCCAGCAGTATTGGACAGGGGCGGGCCGGGGAGCTGTTTTTT; CDR3: CASSIGQGRAGELFF
J: TRBJ1-4; D: TRBD1; size: .; V: TRBV6-1; DNA: TGTGCCAGCAGTGAAGGTTTGGTCGGGACAGCATCGAATGAAAAACTGTTTTTT; CDR3: CASSEGLVGTASNEKLFF
J: TRBJ2-5; D: TRBD2; size: few; V: TRBV7-3; DNA: TGTGCCAGCAGCTTAACTCCGACTAGCGGAAAGCAAGAGACCCAGTACTTC; CDR3: CASSLTPTSGKQETQYF
J: TRBJ2-3; D: TRBD1; size: .; V: TRBV15; DNA: TGTGCCACCAGCGAACGGACAGGGGGCACAGATACGCAGTATTTT; CDR3: CATSERTGGTDTQYF
J: TRBJ1-4; D: .; size: .; V: TRBV27; DNA: TGTGCCAGCAGTTTGGGGGGGAACGGGGAACTGTTTTTT; CDR3: CASSLGGNGELFF
J: TRBJ2-2; D: TRBD1; size: .; V: TRBV5-6; DNA: TGTGCCAGCAGCTTGGTTATCAGGGGGACCGGGGAGCTGTTTTTT; CDR3: CASSLVIRGTGELFF
J: TRBJ1-1; D: .; size: .; V: TRBV5-4; DNA: TGTGCCAGCAGCTCTAAAGGAGGGTCCATGAACACTGAAGCTTTCTTT; CDR3: CASSSKGGSMNTEAFF
J: TRBJ1-4; D: .; size: .; V: TRBV5-6; DNA: TGTGCCAGCAGCTTGGGGCAGGGAGGAGAAAAACTGTTTTTT; CDR3: CASSLGQGGEKLFF
J: TRBJ2-7; D: TRBD1; size: .; V: TRBV18; DNA: TGTGCCAGCTCACCGGGACAGGGGAAAGAATACGAGCAGTACTTC; CDR3: CASSPGQGKEYEQYF
J: TRBJ2-2; D: TRBD1; size: .; V: TRBV30; DNA: TGTGCCGTGGGACAGTCGAACACCGGGGAGCTGTTTTTT; CDR3: CAVGQSNTGELFF
J: TRBJ2-5; D: TRBD1; size: .; V: TRBV10-1; DNA: TGCGCCAGCAGATTACCCGGACAGGGCAGGGGCCTAGGGGAGACCCAGTACTTC; CDR3: CASRLPGQGRGLGETQYF
J: TRBJ2-2; D: TRBD2; size: .; V: TRBV29-1; DNA: TGCAGCGTTCATAGCGGGGGGGCCACCGGGGAGCTGTTTTTT; CDR3: CSVHSGGATGELFF
J: TRBJ1-3; D: .; size: .; V: TRBV28; DNA: TGTGCCAGCAGACTTTCGAGGGCGGGGGGAAACACCATATATTTT; CDR3: CASRLSRAGGNTIYF
J: TRBJ1-1; D: .; size: .; V: TRBV4-1; DNA: TGCGCCAGCCAGAGGGGGTTAAGCACTGAAGCTTTCTTT; CDR3: CASQRGLSTEAFF
J: TRBJ2-2; D: .; size: .; V: TRBV27; DNA: TGTGCCAGCAGTTTGGGCTTGCTGAACACCGGGGAGCTGTTTTTT; CDR3: CASSLGLLNTGELFF
J: TRBJ1-1; D: TRBD1; size: .; V: TRBV5-1; DNA: TGCGCCAGCAGTGCCCAGGGGGTTGGGACTGAAGCTTTCTTT; CDR3: CASSAQGVGTEAFF
J: TRBJ2-7; D: TRBD1; size: .; V: TRBV19; DNA: TGTGCCAGTAAAGGGACAGGGGTTAACGAGCAGTACTTC; CDR3: CASKGTGVNEQYF
J: TRBJ1-5; D: .; size: .; V: TRBV5-6; DNA: TGTGCCAGCAGCTTGCGAACAGGGAATAGCAATCAGCCCCAGCATTTT; CDR3: CASSLRTGNSNQPQHF
J: TRBJ1-5; D: .; size: .; V: TRBV7-2; DNA: TGTGCCAGCACCCAGACAGTAGGCAATCAGCCCCAGCATTTT; CDR3: CASTQTVGNQPQHF
J: TRBJ2-3; D: TRBD2; size: .; V: TRBV5-4; DNA: TGTGCCAGCAGCTTGGCACTAGCGGGGGGCATCACAGATACGCAGTATTTT; CDR3: CASSLALAGGITDTQYF
J: TRBJ2-1; D: TRBD1; size: .; V: TRBV11-2; DNA: TGTGCCAGCAGCTCGGGCCCGGGACAGGGTTCCTACAATGAGCAGTTCTTC; CDR3: CASSSGPGQGSYNEQFF
J: TRBJ1-2; D: TRBD1; size: once; V: TRBV6-5; DNA: TGTGCCAGCAGTTACGGGGGACAGGGCGACTATGGCTACACCTTC; CDR3: CASSYGGQGDYGYTF
J: TRBJ2-7; D: TRBD1; size: .; V: TRBV9; DNA: TGTGCCAGCAGCCCGGGACAGGCCCTCTACGAGCAGTACTTC; CDR3: CASSPGQALYEQYF
J: TRBJ2-7; D: .; size: .; V: TRBV5-6; DNA: TGTGCCAGCAGCTTGGGAGGTCTACTCGGCTCCTACGAGCAGTACTTC; CDR3: CASSLGGLLGSYEQYF
J: TRBJ1-6; D: TRBD1; size: once; V: TRBV13; DNA: TGTGCCAGCAGCCATGGGACAGGGCAATCACCCCTCCACTTT; CDR3: CASSHGTGQSPLHF
J: TRBJ2-5; D: TRBD2; size: .; V: TRBV7-8; DNA: TGTGCCAGCAGCCCTTGGACTAGCGGGCAAGAGACCCAGTACTTC; CDR3: CASSPWTSGQETQYF
J: TRBJ2-2; D: .; size: .; V: TRBV5-1; DNA: TGCGCCAGCAGCAGCCCCCGGGGGAACACCGGGGAGCTGTTTTTT; CDR3: CASSSPRGNTGELFF
J: TRBJ2-1; D: .; size: .; V: TRBV4-3; DNA: TGCGCCAGCAGCCAAGACCCTGGGGAGTCCTACAATGAGCAGTTCTTC; CDR3: CASSQDPGESYNEQFF
J: TRBJ2-3; D: TRBD1; size: few; V: TRBV6-4; DNA: TGTGCCAGCAGCCATACACAGGGGGCAGATACGCAGTATTTT; CDR3: CASSHTQGADTQYF
J: TRBJ1-4; D: TRBD1; size: .; V: TRBV19; DNA: TGTGCCAGTAGTACCCGGGACAGGGGGCGTGGTAATGAAAAACTGTTTTTT; CDR3: CASSTRDRGRGNEKLFF
J: TRBJ2-5; D: .; size: .; V: TRBV5-1; DNA: TGCGCCAGCAGCTTTGGACAGCAAGAGACCCAGTACTTC; CDR3: CASSFGQQETQYF
J: TRBJ2-7; D: .; size: .; V: TRBV5-1; DNA: TGCGCCAGCAGCTTGGGCGGGGCTCCAAACTACGAGCAGTACTTC; CDR3: CASSLGGAPNYEQYF
J: TRBJ2-2; D: TRBD2; size: .; V: TRBV28; DNA: TGTGCCAGCAGCCCCTTTAGGACTAGCGGGGGAGCGAACACCGGGGAGCTGTTTTTT; CDR3: CASSPFRTSGGANTGELFF
J: TRBJ2-2; D: TRBD2; size: .; V: TRBV19; DNA: TGTGCCAGTAGCAGGCTAGCGGGGACCGGGGAGCTGTTTTTT; CDR3: CASSRLAGTGELFF
J: TRBJ2-3; D: TRBD2; size: .; V: TRBV27; DNA: TGTGCCAGCAGGAAAAGGGAGGGCAGGGGCACAGATACGCAGTATTTT; CDR3: CASRKREGRGTDTQYF
J: TRBJ2-1; D: .; size: .; V: TRBV4-1; DNA: TGCGCCAGCAGCCCAACCCCTAGCGCTAGCTCCTACAATGAGCAGTTCTTC; CDR3: CASSPTPSASSYNEQFF
J: TRBJ1-5; D: .; size: .; V: TRBV19; DNA: TGTGCCAGTAGTGGTCGGGGGGATAGCAATCAGCCCCAGCATTTT; CDR3: CASSGRGDSNQPQHF
J: TRBJ1-6; D: TRBD1; size: .; V: TRBV9; DNA: TGTGCCAGCAGCCGGACAGGGGATAATTCACCCCTCCACTTT; CDR3: CASSRTGDNSPLHF
J: TRBJ2-5; D: .; size: once; V: TRBV4-1; DNA: TGCGCCAGCAGCCAAGATTGGCGGTACCAAGAGACCCAGTACTTC; CDR3: CASSQDWRYQETQYF
J: TRBJ2-7; D: TRBD2; size: .; V: TRBV4-2; DNA: TGTGCCAGCAGCCAAGAACAGCGGGGGGGATACGAGCAGTACTTC; CDR3: CASSQEQRGGYEQYF
J: TRBJ2-1; D: TRBD2; size: .; V: TRBV10-2; DNA: TGCGCCAGCAGTGAAGCCTCTCCCGCGGGGGGTGAGCAGTTCTTC; CDR3: CASSEASPAGGEQFF
J: TRBJ1-1; D: TRBD1; size: .; V: TRBV7-9; DNA: TGTGCCAGCAGCCGACAGGGAGGGAACACTGAAGCTTTCTTT; CDR3: CASSRQGGNTEAFF
J: TRBJ2-7; D: TRBD1; size: .; V: TRBV6-5; DNA: TGTGCCAGCAGATCCGGGACAGGAATCTACGAGCAGTACTTC; CDR3: CASRSGTGIYEQYF
J: TRBJ1-5; D: TRBD1; size: .; V: TRBV4-1; DNA: TGCGCCAGCAGCCCTCGACAGGGCGTGGGCCTCAATCAGCCCCAGCATTTT; CDR3: CASSPRQGVGLNQPQHF
J: TRBJ1-2; D: .; size: .; V: TRBV4-1; DNA: TGCGCCAGCAGCCAAGGCACCGCACAGGGAAAGTTTAACTATGGCTACACCTTC; CDR3: CASSQGTAQGKFNYGYTF
J: TRBJ2-3; D: TRBD2; size: .; V: TRBV6-4; DNA: TGTGCCAGCAGTGACTTCGGGGGACTAGCGTCAGATACGCAGTATTTT; CDR3: CASSDFGGLASDTQYF
J: TRBJ2-1; D: TRBD2; size: .; V: TRBV11-3; DNA: TGTGCCAGCAGCCCGACGGGGGGTCTCTACAATGAGCAGTTCTTC; CDR3: CASSPTGGLYNEQFF
J: TRBJ2-1; D: .; size: .; V: TRBV6-1; DNA: TGTGCCAGCTCTGAACAGATACACAATGAGCAGTTCTTC; CDR3: CASSEQIHNEQFF
J: TRBJ2-5; D: .; size: .; V: TRBV7-9; DNA: TGTGCCAGCAGAATCAACCAAGAGACCCAGTACTTC; CDR3: CASRINQETQYF
J: TRBJ1-1; D: .; size: .; V: TRBV5-8; DNA: TGTGCCAGCAGCTTGGGACACTTGAACACTGAAGCTTTCTTT; CDR3: CASSLGHLNTEAFF
J: TRBJ2-5; D: .; size: .; V: TRBV15; DNA: TGTGCCACCAGCAGACCGGGACACTTTAACCAAGAGACCCAGTACTTC; CDR3: CATSRPGHFNQETQYF
J: TRBJ1-2; D: .; size: once; V: TRBV19; DNA: TGTGCCAGTTTTTCAATCCGGGAGAGTAACTATGGCTACACCTTC; CDR3: CASFSIRESNYGYTF
J: TRBJ2-1; D: .; size: .; V: TRBV7-3; DNA: TGTGCCAGCAGCGAAGGGGGGGCCCTATCCAATGAGCAGTTCTTC; CDR3: CASSEGGALSNEQFF
J: TRBJ2-1; D: TRBD1; size: .; V: TRBV6-6; DNA: TGTGCCAGCAGCCAGGGGGACAGGGGTCTGAATGAGCAGTTCTTC; CDR3: CASSQGDRGLNEQFF
J: TRBJ1-5; D: .; size: .; V: TRBV23-1; DNA: TGCGCCAGCACCTCGACACGCAATCAGCCCCAGCATTTT; CDR3: CASTSTRNQPQHF
J: TRBJ2-7; D: TRBD1; size: .; V: TRBV9; DNA: TGTGCCAGCAGCCCCTGGACAGGGGGCTCCTACGAGCAGTACTTC; CDR3: CASSPWTGGSYEQYF
J: TRBJ2-5; D: TRBD2; size: .; V: TRBV5-6; DNA: TGTGCCAGCAGCCTTATGACTAGCGGGGGGGTGGAGACCCAGTACTTC; CDR3: CASSLMTSGGVETQYF
J: TRBJ2-7; D: TRBD1; size: .; V: TRBV19; DNA: TGTGCCAGCACCCCCGGGACAGGGTCCCACGAGCAGTACTTC; CDR3: CASTPGTGSHEQYF
J: TRBJ2-7; D: TRBD1; size: .; V: TRBV30; DNA: TGTGCCCTATTTGGGGACAGGGGAAGGGCCTACGAGCAGTACTTC; CDR3: CALFGDRGRAYEQYF